One sample yielded the 22 T cell receptor beta chains listed below, sequenced in a study of T cells in localized non-small cell lung cancer. Data came from immunoSEQ multiplex PCR; TCRdb stores just in-frame clones and leaves some out. Found here are tens of thousands of clones, less than 90% of them singletons; the top ten hold more than 10%. Sequences were derived from peripheral blood, sampled before any cancer treatment. Source of these receptors: a male donor at least 60 years old with stage I lung adenocarcinoma.

The chain combines TRBV4-1 with TRBJ1-6, with TRBD1 matching over 9 bases. CDR1 is MGHRA, CDR2 YSYEKL, per germline. With V trimmed by 2 bases and J by 10 bases, 6 bases remained unmatched. The CDR3 length is 15 residues. CDR3 residues: CASSQRGDRDSPLHF. The CDR3 DNA follows: TGCGCCAGCAGCCAACGGGGGGACAGGGACTCACCCCTCCACTTT.

V and J are TRBV6-5 and TRBJ2-7, with TRBD2 matching over 8 bases. The CDR3 runs 14 residues. Germline lookup yields CDR1 MNHEY and CDR2 SVGAGI. Unmatched junction bases numbered 4, after V lost 2 bases and J lost 4 bases. In DNA form, the CDR3 reads TGTGCCAGCAGTTACGCGGGGGGCGGTTACGAGCAGTACTTC. It encodes CASSYAGGGYEQYF.

V and J are TRBV5-1 and TRBJ2-3, with TRBD2 as a possible D gene (5 bases). Trimming shortened V by 4 bases and J by 0 bases, and 15 bases separated the two germline ends. CDR3 size: 16 residues. Germline loops: CDR1 SGHRS, CDR2 YFSETQ. CDR3 nucleotides: TGCGCCAGCAGCCCGGGAAGGCGGGCGAGCACAGATACGCAGTATTTT. Amino acid sequence: CASSPGRRASTDTQYF.

The V call is TRBV5-1, the J call TRBJ2-7; D is possibly TRBD1 or TRBD2 (5 bases each). From germline, CDR1 is SGHRS and CDR2 YFSETQ. The CDR3 contains 15 residues. Between the trimmed V and J ends, which lost 0 bases and 0 bases, there was a span of 10 bases. CDR3 nucleotide sequence: TGCGCCAGCAGCTTGGGAGGGGCGAGCTCCTACGAGCAGTACTTC. This codes for CASSLGGASSYEQYF.

The rearrangement joins TRBV14 to TRBJ2-1; tentatively, D is TRBD2 (6 bases). Trimming removed 4 bases from V and 4 bases from J, with 17 bases in between. Germline V gives CDR1 SGHDN, CDR2 FVKESK. The CDR3 loop spans 16 amino acids. The CDR3 sequence is CASSRNWPGDYNEQFF. DNA for the CDR3: TGTGCCAGCAGCCGGAACTGGCCGGGGGATTACAATGAGCAGTTCTTC.

J is TRBJ2-2 and V is TRBV7-2; TRBD1 aligns across 12 bases. The J segment lost 5 bases and the V segment lost 6 bases, leaving 10 bases of the junction unmatched. Germline CDR1 SGHTA, CDR2 FQGNSA. This CDR3 is 17 amino acids long. The CDR3 coding sequence is TGTGCCAGCAGTCCACCCCCGGGACAGGGGGCGACCGGGGAGCTGTTTTTT. This codes for CASSPPPGQGATGELFF. The variable domain in full, completed from reference TRBV7-2 and TRBJ2-2, reads GAGVSQSPSNKVTEKGKDVELRCDPISGHTALYWYRQSLGQGLEFLIYFQGNSAPDKSGLPSDRFSAERTGGSVSTLTIQRTQQEDSAVYLCASSPPPGQGATGELFFGEGSRLTVL.

This clone has a handful of counts. The V and J genes are TRBV19 and TRBJ2-5; D possibly corresponds to TRBD1 (5 bases). The CDR3 spans 13 residues. Deletions cut 4 bases from V and 5 bases from J, with 11 bases between. From germline, CDR1 is LNHDA and CDR2 SQIVND (reference sequence). The CDR3 here is CASSNVRAETQYF. The CDR3 DNA sequence: TGTGCCAGTAGTAACGTCAGGGCTGAGACCCAGTACTTC.

V usage is TRBV5-1 and J usage is TRBJ1-2; 8 bases fit TRBD1. The germline CDR1 and CDR2 sequences are SGHRS and YFSETQ. V was clipped by 4 bases and J by 5 bases; unmatched bases: 7. The CDR3 runs to 14 residues. In DNA, the CDR3 is TGCGCCAGCAGCGGCGGACAGGGCGAGTATGGCTACACCTTC. This sequence encodes CASSGGQGEYGYTF.

This clone has a single count. The chain uses TRBV5-4 and TRBJ1-2, with 7 bases that match TRBD1. J lost 0 bases, V lost 4 bases, and 3 bases had no gene match. Looked up from germline, CDR1 is SGHNT and CDR2 is YYREEE (reference sequence). The CDR3 extends over 14 amino acids. CDR3 sequence reads: CASSRGTANYGYTF. The DNA for the CDR3 is TGTGCCAGCAGCCGGGGGACAGCTAACTATGGCTACACCTTC.

The chain recombines TRBV6-5 with TRBJ2-3; no reliable D call. CDR3 length: 11 amino acids. Germline assignment: CDR1 MNHEY and CDR2 SVGAGI. V lost 2 bases and J lost 9, with 6 bases in between. The CDR3 region has the DNA TGTGCCAGCAGTTACGGAGAAACGCAGTATTTT. It specifies CASSYGETQYF.

The chain recombines TRBV5-1 with TRBJ1-2, with no clear D. V lost 0 bases and J lost 5, with 11 bases in between. This CDR3 contains 14 residues. Germline-derived CDR1 and CDR2 are SGHRS and YFSETQ. CDR3 sequence: CASSLDQQGYGYTF. The CDR3, as DNA: TGCGCCAGCAGCTTGGACCAGCAAGGGTATGGCTACACCTTC. Using reference TRBV5-1 and TRBJ1-2 for the parts outside the CDR3, the full variable domain is KAGVTQTPRYLIKTRGQQVTLSCSPISGHRSVSWYQQTPGQGLQFLFEYFSETQRNKGNFPGRFSGRQFSNSRSEMNVSTLELGDSALYLCASSLDQQGYGYTFGSGTRLTVV.

This chain connects TRBV6-1 to TRBJ1-2; D uncertain. The CDR3 spans 16 residues. Germline CDR1 and CDR2: MNHNS and SASEGT. Trimming removed 2 bases from V and 2 bases from J, with 15 bases in between. CDR3 nucleotides: TGTGCCAGCAGTGAAAGGTCGGGTCTGATAAACTATGGCTACACCTTC. Its protein is CASSERSGLINYGYTF.

V is TRBV15 and J is TRBJ2-5, with TRBD2 as a possible D gene (6 bases). The germline V gene has CDR1 LNHNV and CDR2 YYDKDF (reference sequence). Trimming removed 0 bases from V and 5 bases from J, with 13 bases in between. This CDR3 contains 15 residues. The CDR3 region has the DNA TGTGCCACCAGCAGAGATCGCTGGGGGAGGGAGACCCAGTACTTC. It translates to CATSRDRWGRETQYF.

This sequence joins TRBV2 and TRBJ2-3; no clear D gene. The germline V and J ends were trimmed by 2 bases and 4 bases, with 7 bases remaining between them. The CDR3 covers 13 residues. CDR1 and CDR2 from the germline V gene are SNHLY and FYNNEI. CDR3 residues: CASSEKPADTQYF. The CDR3 nucleotides are TGTGCCAGCAGTGAAAAGCCAGCAGATACGCAGTATTTT.

The genes are TRBV5-1 and TRBJ2-2; D perhaps matches TRBD1 (5 bases). The CDR3 contains 15 residues. Trimming stripped 7 bases from V and 0 bases from J, with 13 bases between. The germline V gene has CDR1 SGHRS and CDR2 YFSETQ. As DNA, the CDR3 is TGCGCCAGCGACAGTACGACAGCGAACACCGGGGAGCTGTTTTTT. It codes for CASDSTTANTGELFF.

CDR3 protein: CASGRARSDTQYF. The CDR3 nucleotides are TGTGCCAGCGGGAGGGCCCGCTCAGATACGCAGTATTTT. This chain joins TRBV6-5 and TRBJ2-3, with TRBD2 identical over 7 bases. The CDR3 is 13 residues long. Germline CDR1 reads MNHEY; CDR2 reads SVGAGI. V shed 8 bases and J 4 bases; nucleotides not matched to a gene: 6.

This rearrangement joins TRBV30 to TRBJ2-5; D unclear. The CDR3 is 12 amino acids. V lost 3 bases and J lost 5, with 10 bases in between. CDR1 is GTSNPN and CDR2 is SVGIG in the germline V gene (reference sequence). CDR3 sequence: CAWRETLETQYF. CDR3 DNA: TGTGCCTGGAGAGAGACCCTGGAGACCCAGTACTTC.

The chain uses TRBV7-2 and TRBJ1-5; the D is unclear. Between the trimmed V and J ends, which lost 5 bases and 9 bases, there was a span of 14 bases. Germline CDR1 is SGHTA and CDR2 is FQGNSA. CDR3 length: 13 amino acids. The CDR3 is CASSPTLEGPQHF. The CDR3 nucleotides read TGTGCCAGCAGCCCGACCCTAGAAGGGCCCCAGCATTTT.

This rearrangement joins TRBV2 to TRBJ1-5; D not certain. Trimming pared 3 bases from V and 0 bases from J, leaving 6 bases between. The length of the CDR3 is 14 residues. The germline CDR1 and CDR2 sequences are SNHLY and FYNNEI. In DNA, the CDR3 is TGTGCCAGCAGTGAGGGCTATAGCAATCAGCCCCAGCATTTT. Encoded protein: CASSEGYSNQPQHF.

In this sample, this clone turned up once. The chain employs TRBV5-5 and TRBJ1-5; tentatively, D is TRBD1 (6 bases). Germline V gene data show CDR1 as SGHKS and CDR2 as YYEKEE (reference sequence). V lost 1 base and J 1 base, leaving 9 bases between the germline ends. The CDR3 is 15 residues long. DNA of the CDR3: TGTGCCAGCAGCTTGCACGGACAGAGCAATCAGCCCCAGCATTTT. Amino acid sequence: CASSLHGQSNQPQHF.

The count of this clone is one. CDR3 nucleotides: TGTGCCAGCAGGTCGACAGGGGGCAGTGGCTATGGCTACACCTTC. Protein sequence: CASRSTGGSGYGYTF. The rearrangement joins TRBV6-1 to TRBJ1-2; 10 bases align to TRBD1. This CDR3 has 15 amino acids. Germline-derived CDR1 and CDR2 are MNHNS and SASEGT. V trimming: 6 bases; J trimming: 4 bases; junction bases outside the gene matches: 8.

The V gene is TRBV2, the J gene TRBJ2-7, with a possible D match to TRBD1 (5 bases). The CDR3 totals 17 residues. Germline lookup yields CDR1 SNHLY and CDR2 FYNNEI. V dropped 4 bases and J dropped 5 bases, with 24 bases sitting between them. The CDR3 protein is CASSGKWASREHNEQYF. The CDR3 nucleotides read TGTGCCAGCAGTGGGAAGTGGGCGTCCAGGGAACACAACGAGCAGTACTTC.